This T cell receptor beta chain is from a study of PD-1 blockade in classical Hodgkin lymphoma (dated by TCRdb to about 2020). Some background on the complete study: To define a peripheral blood immune signature of response to PD-1 blockade in classical Hodgkin lymphoma, the study combined TCR beta sequencing with CyTOF. Study-wide conclusions, independent of this receptor: Newly diagnosed patients were reported to have lower baseline TCR diversity than healthy donors, and relapsed/refractory patients were reported to have lower baseline TCR diversity still. The study was limited to a single clinical trial cohort, and causes of repertoire differences, possibly disease activity or prior therapy, remained undefined.

Notes on this clone: Its antigen has not been determined. Nothing much larger sits one base from this clone, and base qualities are not available.

V is cut back by 0 bases and J by 1 base, with 11 bases in the junction unmatched. Counted from cysteine to phenylalanine, this CDR3 has 18 amino acids. Only the CDR3 part of the read is kept: 54 bases, read in frame from the first base. The germline V gene gives CDR1 as MGHRA and CDR2 as YSYEKL. Sample time point, as interpreted from the label and publication: newly diagnosed, previously untreated cHL patient sample. CD4+ T cells were purified from thawed PBMCs by magnetic negative selection with a Miltenyi CD4+ T cell isolation kit. As a comparison group for the relapsed/refractory trial patients, PBMCs were sequenced from patients with newly diagnosed, previously untreated classical Hodgkin lymphoma. After peripheral blood was drawn into 8 mL Vacutainer Cell Preparation Tubes, PBMCs were isolated by centrifugation and then cryopreserved. Purified CD4+ and CD8+ fractions were generated only in cases for which an additional PBMC sample was available. Magnetically labelled cells were removed on LS columns in a quadroMACS separator, and the flow-through was retained as the purified fraction.

Genomic DNA was isolated using the Qiagen DNeasy kit from unsorted PBMCs as well as from negatively selected CD4+ and CD8+ fractions. TCR beta CDR3 regions were amplified by immunoSEQ multiplex PCR using primers annealing to V and J segments. Amplification bias was minimized using a synthetic immune receptor repertoire, and residual bias was removed computationally after sequencing. From the authors' description of their analysis: Repertoire diversity was quantified as the Shannon entropy index using custom Python scripts. Unsorted, CD4+ and CD8+ repertoires were analyzed separately, except in combined analyses where CD4+ and CD8+ sequences were merged in silico. TCRdb's version of the immuneACCESS table is confined to in-frame rearrangements and falls short of the full clone set. An unresolved V gene accounts for under half of the shortfall where checked; the remainder is of unknown origin. D and trimming come from the DNA, and the V and J calls and clone size come from that table. The sample contains roughly 23,000 clones, 85% to 95% of them found a single time. 0.4% to 0.5% of the sample is held by the ten biggest clonotypes.

The sequenced material came from CD4+ T cells from blood. The receptor's source is a human donor with classical Hodgkin lymphoma. This receptor chain uses TRBV4-1 and TRBJ2-5; 7 bases in between match TRBD2. In nucleotide form, the sequence is TGCGCCAGCAGCCAAGATGTCTCCCGGAGCGGGGCCCAAGAGACCCAGTACTTC. It codes for CASSQDVSRSGAQETQYF.